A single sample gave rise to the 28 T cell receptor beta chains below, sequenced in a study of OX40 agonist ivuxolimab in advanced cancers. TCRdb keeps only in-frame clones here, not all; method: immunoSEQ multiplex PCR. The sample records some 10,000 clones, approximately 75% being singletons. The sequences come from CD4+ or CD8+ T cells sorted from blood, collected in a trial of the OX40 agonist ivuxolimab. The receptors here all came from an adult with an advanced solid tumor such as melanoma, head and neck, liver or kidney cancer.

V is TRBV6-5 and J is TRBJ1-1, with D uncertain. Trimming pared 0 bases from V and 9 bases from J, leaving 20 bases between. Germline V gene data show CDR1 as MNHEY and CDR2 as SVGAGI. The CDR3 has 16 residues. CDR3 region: CASSYSRFADGWKAFF. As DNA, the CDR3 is TGTGCCAGCAGTTACTCGAGGTTTGCGGACGGATGGAAAGCTTTCTTT.

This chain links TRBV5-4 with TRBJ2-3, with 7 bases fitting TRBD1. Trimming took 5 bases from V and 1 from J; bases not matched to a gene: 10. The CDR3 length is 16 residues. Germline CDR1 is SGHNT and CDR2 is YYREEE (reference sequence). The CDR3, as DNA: TGTGCCAGCAGGCTCACGACAGGGCGGCGCACAGATACGCAGTATTTT. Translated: CASRLTTGRRTDTQYF.

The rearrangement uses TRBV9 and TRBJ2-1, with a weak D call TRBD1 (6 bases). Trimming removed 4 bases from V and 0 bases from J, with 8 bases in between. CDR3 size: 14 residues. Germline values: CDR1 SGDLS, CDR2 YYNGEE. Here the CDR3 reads CASSTGSSYNEQFF. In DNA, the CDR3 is TGTGCCAGCAGCACAGGGAGCTCCTACAATGAGCAGTTCTTC.

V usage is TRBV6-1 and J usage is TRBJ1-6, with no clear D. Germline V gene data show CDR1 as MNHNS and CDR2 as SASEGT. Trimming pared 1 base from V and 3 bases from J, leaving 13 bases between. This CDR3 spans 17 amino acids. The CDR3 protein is CASSEGTNSLYNSPLHF. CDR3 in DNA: TGTGCCAGCAGTGAAGGAACGAATAGTCTCTATAATTCACCCCTCCACTTT.

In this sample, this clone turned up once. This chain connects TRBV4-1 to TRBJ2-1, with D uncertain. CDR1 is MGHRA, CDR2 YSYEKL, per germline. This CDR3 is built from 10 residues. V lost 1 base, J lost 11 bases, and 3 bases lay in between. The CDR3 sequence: CASSQGKQFF. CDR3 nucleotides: TGCGCCAGCAGCCAAGGGAAGCAGTTCTTC.

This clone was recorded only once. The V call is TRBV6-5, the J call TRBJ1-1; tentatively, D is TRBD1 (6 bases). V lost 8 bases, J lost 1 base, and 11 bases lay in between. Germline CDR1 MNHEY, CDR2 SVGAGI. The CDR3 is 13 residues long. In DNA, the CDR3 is TGTGCCAGCTGGGGCAGGGGGAACACTGAAGCTTTCTTT. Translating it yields CASWGRGNTEAFF.

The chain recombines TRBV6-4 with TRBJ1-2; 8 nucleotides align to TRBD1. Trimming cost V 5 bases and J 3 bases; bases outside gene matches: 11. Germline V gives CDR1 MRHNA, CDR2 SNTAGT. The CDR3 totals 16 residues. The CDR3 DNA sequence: TGTGCCAGCAGTCCCGTCAGTGGGACAGGCCACTATGGCTACACCTTC. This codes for CASSPVSGTGHYGYTF.

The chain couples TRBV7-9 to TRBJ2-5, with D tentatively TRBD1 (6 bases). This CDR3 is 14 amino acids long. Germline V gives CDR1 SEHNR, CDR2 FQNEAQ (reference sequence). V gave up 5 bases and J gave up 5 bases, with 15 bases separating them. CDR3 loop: CASSPRQDSETQYF. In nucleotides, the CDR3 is TGTGCCAGCAGCCCGCGACAGGATTCGGAGACCCAGTACTTC.

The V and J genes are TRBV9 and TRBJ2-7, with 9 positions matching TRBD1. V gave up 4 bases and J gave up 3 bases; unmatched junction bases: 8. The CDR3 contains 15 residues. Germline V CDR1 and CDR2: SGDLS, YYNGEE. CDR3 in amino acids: CASSPTGTGFYEQYF. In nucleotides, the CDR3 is TGTGCCAGCAGCCCGACCGGGACAGGGTTCTACGAGCAGTACTTC.

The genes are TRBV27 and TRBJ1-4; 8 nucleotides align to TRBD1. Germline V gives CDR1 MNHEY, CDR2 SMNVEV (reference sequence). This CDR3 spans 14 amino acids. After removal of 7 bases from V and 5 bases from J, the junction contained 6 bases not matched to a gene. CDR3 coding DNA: TGTGCCAGCACCAAGACAGGGGACAATGAAAAACTGTTTTTT. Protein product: CASTKTGDNEKLFF. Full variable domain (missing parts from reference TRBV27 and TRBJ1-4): EAQVTQNPRYLITVTGKKLTVTCSQNMNHEYMSWYRQDPGLGLRQIYYSMNVEVTDKGDVPEGYKVSRKEKRNFPLILESPSPNQTSLYFCASTKTGDNEKLFFGSGTQLSVL.

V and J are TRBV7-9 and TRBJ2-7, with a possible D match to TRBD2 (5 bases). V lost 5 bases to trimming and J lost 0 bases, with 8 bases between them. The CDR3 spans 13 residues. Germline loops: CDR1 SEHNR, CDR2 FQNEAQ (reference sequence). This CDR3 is CASSPRGSYEQYF. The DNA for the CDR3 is TGTGCCAGCAGCCCCCGGGGCTCCTACGAGCAGTACTTC.

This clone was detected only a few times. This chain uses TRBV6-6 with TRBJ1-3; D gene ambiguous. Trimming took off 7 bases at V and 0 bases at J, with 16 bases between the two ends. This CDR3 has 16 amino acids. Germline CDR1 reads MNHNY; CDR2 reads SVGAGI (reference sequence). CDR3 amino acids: CASTPTEGSSGNTIYF. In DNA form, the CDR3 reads TGTGCCAGCACCCCTACGGAGGGCAGCTCTGGAAACACCATATATTTT.

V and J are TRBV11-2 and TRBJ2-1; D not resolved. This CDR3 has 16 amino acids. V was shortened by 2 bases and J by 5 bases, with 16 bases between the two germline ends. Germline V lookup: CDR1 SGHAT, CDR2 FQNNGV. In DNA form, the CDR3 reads TGTGCCAGCAGCTTACTCGGCCAAGGAGAAAACAATGAGCAGTTCTTC. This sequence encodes CASSLLGQGENNEQFF.

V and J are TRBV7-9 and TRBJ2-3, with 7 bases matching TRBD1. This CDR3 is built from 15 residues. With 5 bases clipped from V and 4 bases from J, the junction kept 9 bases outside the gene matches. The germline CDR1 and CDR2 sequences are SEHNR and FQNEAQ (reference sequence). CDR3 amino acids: CASSTTGDRADTQYF. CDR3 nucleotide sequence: TGTGCCAGCAGCACTACAGGGGATCGGGCAGATACGCAGTATTTT.

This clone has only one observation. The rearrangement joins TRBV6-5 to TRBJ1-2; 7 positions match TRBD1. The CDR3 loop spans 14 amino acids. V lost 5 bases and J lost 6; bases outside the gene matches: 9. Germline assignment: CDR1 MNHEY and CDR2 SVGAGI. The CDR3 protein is CASSRQGGNDGYTF. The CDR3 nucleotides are TGTGCCAGCAGTCGACAGGGCGGAAATGATGGCTACACCTTC.

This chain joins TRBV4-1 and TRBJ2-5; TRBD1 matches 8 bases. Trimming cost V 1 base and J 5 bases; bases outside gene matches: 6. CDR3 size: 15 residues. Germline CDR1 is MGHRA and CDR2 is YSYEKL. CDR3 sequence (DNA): TGCGCCAGCAGCCAAGCCAGCCAGGGGGCTGAGACCCAGTACTTC. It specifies CASSQASQGAETQYF.

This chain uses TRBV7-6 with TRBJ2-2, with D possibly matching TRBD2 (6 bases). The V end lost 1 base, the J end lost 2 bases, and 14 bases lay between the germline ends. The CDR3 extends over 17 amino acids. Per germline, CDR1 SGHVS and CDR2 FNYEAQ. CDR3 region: CASSLVVSGANTGELFF. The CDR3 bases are TGTGCCAGCAGCTTAGTTGTTAGCGGTGCTAACACCGGGGAGCTGTTTTTT.

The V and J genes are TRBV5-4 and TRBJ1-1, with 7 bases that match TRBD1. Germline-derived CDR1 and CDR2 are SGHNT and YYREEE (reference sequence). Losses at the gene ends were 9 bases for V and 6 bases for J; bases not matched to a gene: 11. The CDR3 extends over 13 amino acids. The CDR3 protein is CATRSTGRAEAFF. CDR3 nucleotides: TGTGCCACCCGGTCGACAGGGAGGGCTGAAGCTTTCTTT.

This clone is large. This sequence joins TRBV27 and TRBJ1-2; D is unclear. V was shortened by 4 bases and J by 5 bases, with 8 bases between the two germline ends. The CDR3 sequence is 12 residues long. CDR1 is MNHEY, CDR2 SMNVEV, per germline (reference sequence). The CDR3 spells CASSSQSYGYTF. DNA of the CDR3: TGTGCCAGCAGTTCTCAGAGTTATGGCTACACCTTC.

Written as DNA, the CDR3 is TGTGCCAGTAGTGGATACGGGACTAGCGGGGGGTTGGGGGAGCAGTTCTTC. Translation gives CASSGYGTSGGLGEQFF. The J gene is TRBJ2-1, the V gene TRBV19, with 15 bases aligning to TRBD2. This CDR3 comprises 17 residues. Germline CDR1 is LNHDA and CDR2 is SQIVND (reference sequence). Unmatched junction bases numbered 12, after V lost 5 bases and J lost 10 bases.

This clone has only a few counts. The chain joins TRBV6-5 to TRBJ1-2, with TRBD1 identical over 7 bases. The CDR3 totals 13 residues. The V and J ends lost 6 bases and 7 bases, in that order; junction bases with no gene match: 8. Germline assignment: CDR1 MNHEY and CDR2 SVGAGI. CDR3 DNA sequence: TGTGCCAGCAGCGTAGGGGGCCGGGGTGGCTACACCTTC. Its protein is CASSVGGRGGYTF.

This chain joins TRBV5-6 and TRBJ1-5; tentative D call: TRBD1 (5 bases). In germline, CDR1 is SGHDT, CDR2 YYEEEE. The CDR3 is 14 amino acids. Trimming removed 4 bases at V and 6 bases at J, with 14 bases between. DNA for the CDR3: TGTGCCAGCAGCCAATATCAAGGGGTTCAGCCCCAGCATTTT. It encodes CASSQYQGVQPQHF.

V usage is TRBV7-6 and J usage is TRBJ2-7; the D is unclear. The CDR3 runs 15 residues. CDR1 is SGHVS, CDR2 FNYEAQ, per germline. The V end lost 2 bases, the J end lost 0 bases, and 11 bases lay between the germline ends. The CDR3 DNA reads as TGTGCCAGCAGCTTATTGTTTAGCAGCTCCTACGAGCAGTACTTC. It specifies CASSLLFSSSYEQYF.

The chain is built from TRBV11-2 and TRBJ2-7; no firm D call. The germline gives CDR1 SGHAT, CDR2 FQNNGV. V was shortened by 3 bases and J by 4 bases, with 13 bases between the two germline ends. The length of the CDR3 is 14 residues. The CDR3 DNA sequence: TGTGCCAGCAGCTTTAGTGGTACCCTATACGAGCAGTACTTC. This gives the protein CASSFSGTLYEQYF.

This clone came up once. In DNA, the CDR3 is TGTGCCAGCGACTCCCCCCGAGGCTACACCTTC. Amino acid sequence: CASDSPRGYTF. The chain is built from TRBV2 and TRBJ1-2; D is undetermined. In germline, CDR1 is SNHLY, CDR2 FYNNEI. V lost 8 bases, J lost 8 bases, and 12 bases lay in between. This CDR3 is 11 amino acids long.

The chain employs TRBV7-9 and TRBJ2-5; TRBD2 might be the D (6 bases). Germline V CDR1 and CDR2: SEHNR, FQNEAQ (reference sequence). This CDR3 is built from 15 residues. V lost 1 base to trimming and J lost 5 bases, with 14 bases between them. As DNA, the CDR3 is TGTGCCAGCAGCTTAGACCCGGGGAGGTTGGAGACCCAGTACTTC. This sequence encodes CASSLDPGRLETQYF.

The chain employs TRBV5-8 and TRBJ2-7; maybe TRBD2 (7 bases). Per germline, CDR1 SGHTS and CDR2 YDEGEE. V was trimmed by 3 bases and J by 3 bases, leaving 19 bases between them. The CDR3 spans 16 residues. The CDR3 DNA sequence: TGTGCCAGCAGCTCCACCGGGGGGCCCGGTGACTACGAGCAGTACTTC. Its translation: CASSSTGGPGDYEQYF.

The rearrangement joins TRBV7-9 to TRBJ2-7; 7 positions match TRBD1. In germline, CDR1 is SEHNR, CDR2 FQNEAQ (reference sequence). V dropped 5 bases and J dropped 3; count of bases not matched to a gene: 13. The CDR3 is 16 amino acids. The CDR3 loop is CASSPAWGTDLYEQYF. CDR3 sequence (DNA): TGTGCCAGCAGCCCGGCGTGGGGGACAGACCTCTACGAGCAGTACTTC.